What follows is one T cell receptor (beta chain) and its context. Antigen unknown. The data belong to a study of cytomegalovirus exposure and HLA in healthy donors. Study overall: Per a later analysis, the roughly 700 first-cohort and 120 validation repertoires shared one platform.

CDR3 length: 15 residues. V was clipped by 3 bases and J by 2 bases, with 11 bases between them. CDR1 is KGHSH, CDR2 LQKENI, per germline. Produced via immunoSEQ multiplex PCR; TCRdb's table is partial and in-frame only. The repertoire holds around 49,000 clones, with approximately 95% as singletons. General study points: Across donors, most TCRs were seen rarely, yet some public ones were widespread.

V and J are TRBV18 and TRBJ1-5; the D gene is possibly TRBD1 (6 bases). The TCR sequence derives from a woman between 18 and 29 years old in good health and CMV-seropositive. The sample consisted of PBMCs. CDR3 sequence: CASSPGRGGNQPQHF. The CDR3 DNA reads TGTGCCAGCTCACCGGGCAGGGGTGGCAATCAGCCCCAGCATTTT.